The 12 T cell receptor beta chains reported below all come from one sample, sequenced in a study of blood T cell repertoires in COVID-19. Generated by immunoSEQ multiplex PCR, the TCRdb table keeps only in-frame clones and is missing some. The sample has approximately 89,000 clones, 81% seen once. Sequenced sample: peripheral blood. The receptors stem from a human donor in a cohort sampled during active COVID-19.

This rearrangement joins TRBV15 to TRBJ2-2; D may be TRBD1 (7 bases). V was cut by 3 bases and J by 3 bases, with 14 bases left in between. This CDR3 comprises 16 residues. Germline assignment: CDR1 LNHNV and CDR2 YYDKDF (reference sequence). This chain's CDR3 is CATSRRGPGDTGELFF. The CDR3 bases are TGTGCCACCAGCAGGAGGGGGCCGGGAGACACCGGGGAGCTGTTTTTT.

This rearrangement joins TRBV4-3 to TRBJ2-3, with D tentatively TRBD1 (6 bases). The CDR3 is 16 amino acids. Germline assignment: CDR1 LGHNA and CDR2 YSLEER. Trimming pared 0 bases from V and 0 bases from J, leaving 10 bases between. CDR3: CASSQDGQGSTDTQYF. As DNA, the CDR3 is TGCGCCAGCAGCCAAGACGGGCAGGGGAGCACAGATACGCAGTATTTT.

The chain recombines TRBV6-4 with TRBJ2-7; D is unresolved. Trimming pared 0 bases from V and 2 bases from J, leaving 17 bases between. The CDR3 covers 17 residues. Per germline, CDR1 MRHNA and CDR2 SNTAGT. The CDR3 protein is CASSDSKNFRGTYEQYF. The CDR3 region has the DNA TGTGCCAGCAGTGACTCGAAGAATTTTAGAGGCACCTACGAGCAGTACTTC.

This chain joins TRBV4-2 and TRBJ1-2; D might be TRBD1 (5 bases). This CDR3 region has 14 residues. Trimming stripped 0 bases from V and 2 bases from J, with 7 bases between. Germline values: CDR1 LGHNA, CDR2 YNFKEQ. CDR3 nucleotide sequence: TGTGCCAGCAGCCAAGATGGACAAAACTATGGCTACACCTTC. Its translation is CASSQDGQNYGYTF.

This clone was seen just once. The CDR3 sequence is CASSYERPETQYF. DNA of the CDR3: TGTGCCAGCAGCTATGAGCGCCCTGAGACCCAGTACTTC. The gene calls are TRBV5-6 and TRBJ2-5; D uncertain. Trimming took 3 bases from V and 5 from J, leaving 11 bases between them. Germline V gives CDR1 SGHDT, CDR2 YYEEEE. The CDR3 totals 13 residues. Variable domain in full (rest from reference TRBV5-6 and TRBJ2-5): DAGVTQSPTHLIKTRGQQVTLRCSPKSGHDTVSWYQQALGQGPQFIFQYYEEEERQRGNFPDRFSGHQFPNYSSELNVNALLLGDSALYLCASSYERPETQYFGPGTRLLVL.

The J gene is TRBJ1-2, the V gene TRBV3-1 (or the pseudogene TRBV3-2), with TRBD1 identical over 9 bases. The length of the CDR3 is 15 residues. Germline V CDR1 and CDR2: LGHDT, YNNKEL (reference sequence). Unmatched junction bases numbered 10, after V lost 4 bases and J lost 7 bases. The CDR3 spells CASSPRDRVTAGYTF. DNA of the CDR3: TGTGCCAGCAGCCCCCGGGACAGGGTAACGGCTGGCTACACCTTC.

This rearrangement joins TRBV19 to TRBJ1-5, with TRBD1 matching over 7 bases. V shed 10 bases, J shed 1 base, and the junction held 10 bases outside the gene matches. This CDR3 region has 15 residues. Germline V gives CDR1 LNHDA, CDR2 SQIVND (reference sequence). The CDR3 is CATRTTGVSNQPQHF. Here the CDR3 DNA reads TGTGCCACACGAACCACAGGGGTGAGCAATCAGCCCCAGCATTTT.

This clone was observed a single time. The CDR3 sequence: CASSLGHPEATQYF. As DNA, the CDR3 is TGTGCCAGCTCACTAGGACACCCCGAGGCGACCCAGTACTTC. V usage is TRBV18 and J usage is TRBJ2-5; perhaps TRBD1 as D (5 bases). CDR1 and CDR2 from the germline V gene are KGHSH and LQKENI. Trimming cost V 4 bases and J 7 bases, with 16 bases left between them. This CDR3 is 14 amino acids long.

The rearrangement uses TRBV11-2 and TRBJ2-7; D is uncertain. The CDR3 loop spans 14 amino acids. Germline CDR1 and CDR2: SGHAT and FQNNGV. Trimming stripped 4 bases from V and 3 bases from J, with 13 bases between. CDR3 in DNA: TGTGCCAGCAGCTCTTCTACCGGCGGCTACGAGCAGTACTTC. Amino acid sequence: CASSSSTGGYEQYF. Full variable domain (rest looked up from reference TRBV11-2 and TRBJ2-7): EAGVAQSPRYKIIEKRQSVAFWCNPISGHATLYWYQQILGQGPKLLIQFQNNGVVDDSQLPKDRFSAERLKGVDSTLKIQPAKLEDSAVYLCASSSSTGGYEQYFGPGTRLTVT.

The rearrangement joins TRBV7-8 to TRBJ2-3; 8 bases are shared with TRBD2. V dropped 3 bases and J dropped 5; count of bases not matched to a gene: 16. Germline CDR1 is SGHVS and CDR2 is FQNEAQ. CDR3 length equals 18 residues. The DNA of the CDR3 is TGTGCCAGCAGCTTTGTTCCGCGGGGGGCCTATCAGGGAGATACGCAGTATTTT. It codes for CASSFVPRGAYQGDTQYF.

Written as DNA, the CDR3 is TGTGCCAGCAGCCAAGCTCGGGAGTCCTACGAGCAGTACTTC. Its translation is CASSQARESYEQYF. The chain couples TRBV3-1 (or the pseudogene TRBV3-2) to TRBJ2-7; possibly TRBD2 for D (6 bases). Looked up from germline, CDR1 is LGHDT and CDR2 is YNNKEL (reference sequence). The V end was cut by 1 base, the J end by 1 base, with 8 bases between. The CDR3 runs 14 residues.

The chain recombines TRBV4-1 with TRBJ1-6, with TRBD1 matching over 9 bases. Per germline, CDR1 MGHRA and CDR2 YSYEKL. There are 17 residues in the CDR3. V was pared by 4 bases and J by 10 bases, with 14 bases of the junction left unmatched. The CDR3 protein is CASSLSPGTGSGSPLHF. CDR3 nucleotide sequence: TGCGCCAGCAGCCTAAGTCCCGGGACAGGGTCAGGATCACCCCTCCACTTT.